The 14 T cell receptor beta chains reported below all come from one sample, sequenced in a study of control samples from healthy donors and cancer patients. The method was immunoSEQ multiplex PCR; TCRdb's version includes in-frame clones alone and lacks a portion of them. The table has 150,000 to 200,000 clones, 85% to 90% seen once. The sample taken for sequencing was blood. These receptors were obtained from a woman in her fifties or sixties in good health.

The V and J genes are TRBV29-1 and TRBJ1-2; no clear D gene. The CDR3 has 11 residues. V dropped 6 bases and J dropped 3 bases, with 8 bases sitting between them. The V gene's germline CDR1 is SQVTM and CDR2 ANQGSEA. The CDR3 protein is CSVLGDYGYTF. DNA for the CDR3: TGCAGCGTGCTGGGAGACTATGGCTACACCTTC.

The V and J genes are TRBV18 and TRBJ2-3; no reliable D call. Germline loops: CDR1 KGHSH, CDR2 LQKENI. V was cut by 2 bases and J by 0 bases, with 9 bases left in between. The CDR3 is 15 amino acids. This CDR3 is CASSPGLTSTDTQYF. The CDR3 DNA reads TGTGCCAGCTCACCAGGATTGACTAGCACAGATACGCAGTATTTT.

This chain connects TRBV7-9 to TRBJ1-6; 7 positions agree with TRBD1. Germline-derived CDR1 and CDR2 are SEHNR and FQNEAQ (reference sequence). The CDR3 sequence is 14 residues long. Here the CDR3 reads CADRGQGVNSPLHF. The CDR3 nucleotides are TGTGCGGATCGGGGGCAGGGGGTTAATTCACCCCTCCACTTT.

The gene calls are TRBV7-9 and TRBJ2-5; D gene ambiguous. This CDR3 comprises 11 residues. Trimming left V 1 base short and J 7 bases short, with 4 bases between. The germline V gene encodes CDR1 SEHNR and CDR2 FQNEAQ (reference sequence). DNA for the CDR3: TGTGCCAGCAGCTTAGAAGGGACCCAGTACTTC. This translates into CASSLEGTQYF.

The chain is built from TRBV6-5 and TRBJ1-2; D remains unclear. Germline CDR1 is MNHEY and CDR2 is SVGAGI. Trimming cost V 7 bases and J 8 bases, with 11 bases left between them. The CDR3 totals 11 residues. CDR3 loop: CASIGGGGYTF. CDR3 nucleotide sequence: TGTGCCAGCATTGGAGGTGGAGGCTACACCTTC.

The chain recombines TRBV30 with TRBJ2-3; 9 bases line up with TRBD2. CDR3 length: 15 residues. Germline V gene sequence: CDR1 GTSNPN, CDR2 SVGIG (reference sequence). V shed 1 base and J 8 bases; nucleotides not matched to a gene: 10. CDR3 nucleotide sequence: TGTGCCTGGAGTGGTAGGGAGCGGGAGGAGGGTACGCAGTATTTT. Protein sequence: CAWSGREREEGTQYF. The complete variable domain, with remaining parts taken from reference TRBV30 and TRBJ2-3, reads SQTIHQWPATLVQPVGSPLSLECTVEGTSNPNLYWYRQAAGRGLQLLFYSVGIGQISSEVPQNLSASRPQDRQFILSSKKLLLSDSGFYLCAWSGREREEGTQYFGPGTRLTVL.

The chain recombines TRBV28 with TRBJ1-4, with no clear D. Per germline, CDR1 MDHEN and CDR2 SYDVKM. V gave up 3 bases and J gave up 12 bases, with 14 bases separating them. The CDR3 is 13 residues long. In nucleotides, the CDR3 is TGTGCCAGCAGTTTTTTCGAGGGTAGGGAACTGTTTTTT. This gives the protein CASSFFEGRELFF.

On this clone itself: An end of the junction differs from the germline gene, which may be a read error. The chain couples TRBV2 to TRBJ1-1, with TRBD1 as a possible D gene (6 bases). The germline gives CDR1 SNHLY, CDR2 FYNNEI. The CDR3 is 12 residues long. CDR3 nucleotides: TGTGCCAGCAGTAGCCGGGACACGGAAGCTTTCTTT. Its protein is CASSSRDTEAFF.

Only one count was recorded for this clone. An end of the junction does not agree with germline; a read error may underlie this. The V and J genes are TRBV6-5 and TRBJ2-7; D is possibly TRBD1 or TRBD2 (5 bases each). This CDR3 comprises 12 residues. The germline CDR1 and CDR2 sequences are MNHEY and SVGAGI. The CDR3: CASSSVRGAYSF. CDR3 coding DNA: TGTGCCAGCAGTTCTGTAAGGGGAGCCTATAGCTTC.

The CDR3 bases are TGTGCCAGCAGCTTGGCCGGGACAGGGAACTACGAGCAGTACTTC. Translated: CASSLAGTGNYEQYF. V gene TRBV5-4 combines with J gene TRBJ2-7; 9 bases line up with TRBD1. The CDR3 covers 15 residues. CDR1 and CDR2 (germline): SGHNT, YYREEE (reference sequence). After removal of 0 bases from V and 3 bases from J, the junction contained 4 bases not matched to a gene.

The gene calls are TRBV7-3 and TRBJ1-2; weak D call: TRBD1 (6 bases). Trimming removed 5 bases at V and 0 bases at J, with 13 bases between. CDR3 length: 15 amino acids. Germline V gene data show CDR1 as SGHTA and CDR2 as FQGTGA. The CDR3 bases are TGTGCCAGCAGCCCCAGGACAGAAACTAACTATGGCTACACCTTC. Residues: CASSPRTETNYGYTF.

This clone came up a few times. V is TRBV6-5 and J is TRBJ1-5; tentative D call: TRBD1 (5 bases). The CDR3 has 15 amino acids. The V gene's germline CDR1 is MNHEY and CDR2 SVGAGI. Trimming stripped 4 bases from V and 3 bases from J, with 13 bases between. The CDR3 sequence: CASSSLGGVNQPQHF. CDR3 nucleotide sequence: TGTGCCAGCAGTTCACTTGGGGGAGTCAATCAGCCCCAGCATTTT.

J is TRBJ1-1 and V is TRBV25-1; D ambiguous. CDR1 and CDR2 (germline): MGHDK, SYGVNS. The CDR3 has 13 amino acids. V was pared by 1 base and J by 3 bases, with 6 bases between. The DNA of the CDR3 is TGTGCCAGCAGTGAATGGACGGACACTGAAGCTTTCTTT. It specifies CASSEWTDTEAFF.

This clone has more than one count but fewer than ten. The chain carries TRBV19 and TRBJ1-5; tentative D call: TRBD1 (6 bases). The V end lost 3 bases, the J end lost 5 bases, and 17 bases lay between the germline ends. In germline, CDR1 is LNHDA, CDR2 SQIVND (reference sequence). The CDR3 totals 16 residues. CDR3 sequence: CASSMGSGVGDQPQHF. CDR3 nucleotide sequence: TGTGCCAGTAGTATGGGTTCAGGGGTTGGGGATCAGCCCCAGCATTTT. Full variable domain (remainder filled in from reference TRBV19 and TRBJ1-5): DGGITQSPKYLFRKEGQNVTLSCEQNLNHDAMYWYRQDPGQGLRLIYYSQIVNDFQKGDIAEGYSVSREKKESFPLTVTSAQKNPTAFYLCASSMGSGVGDQPQHFGDGTRLSIL.